A single sample is the source of the 9 T cell receptor beta chains below, sequenced in a study of T cell changes during pregnancy in multiple sclerosis. This table comes from immunoSEQ multiplex PCR, and its TCRdb copy is limited to in-frame clones, with some not included. The table records 50,000 to 75,000 clones, about 90% of them present only once. The sequences come from peripheral blood, collected in the third trimester of pregnancy. These receptors originate from a female donor in good health, enrolled as a control in a pregnancy study.

The chain has TRBV9 and TRBJ1-1; D possibly corresponds to TRBD1 (5 bases). From germline, CDR1 is SGDLS and CDR2 YYNGEE. The V end was cut by 3 bases, the J end by 5 bases, with 11 bases between. There are 13 residues in the CDR3. The DNA for the CDR3 is TGTGCCAGCAGCGCGACAGACAGTACTGAAGCTTTCTTT. It encodes CASSATDSTEAFF. Full variable domain (outside the CDR3, taken from reference TRBV9 and TRBJ1-1): DSGVTQTPKHLITATGQRVTLRCSPRSGDLSVYWYQQSLDQGLQFLIQYYNGEERAKGNILERFSAQQFPDLHSELNLSSLELGDSALYFCASSATDSTEAFFGQGTRLTVV.

The chain links TRBV5-1 to TRBJ2-5; D gene unclear. V shed 0 bases and J shed 5 bases, with 5 bases lying between them. This CDR3 is 12 amino acids long. Germline values: CDR1 SGHRS, CDR2 YFSETQ. Here the CDR3 DNA reads TGCGCCAGCAGCTTGGCGTTGGAGACCCAGTACTTC. The encoded protein is CASSLALETQYF.

J is TRBJ1-1 and V is TRBV6-5; 10 bases align to TRBD1. V gave up 11 bases and J gave up 2 bases; unmatched junction bases: 8. Germline assignment: CDR1 MNHEY and CDR2 SVGAGI. CDR3 length: 14 amino acids. DNA for the CDR3: TGTGCCTGTCGCCGGACAGGGGGAAACACTGAAGCTTTCTTT. Amino acids: CACRRTGGNTEAFF.

J is TRBJ2-1 and V is TRBV30, with a tentative D call TRBD2 (5 bases). CDR1 GTSNPN and CDR2 SVGIG come from the germline V gene (reference sequence). The CDR3 has 14 residues. Trimming stripped 7 bases from V and 2 bases from J, with 15 bases between. Here the CDR3 reads CASLRTGTYNEQFF. CDR3 sequence (DNA): TGTGCCTCCCTGAGAACGGGAACCTACAATGAGCAGTTCTTC.

This clone was observed a single time. This rearrangement joins TRBV7-9 to TRBJ2-1; TRBD2 aligns across 13 bases. The ends lost 4 bases at V and 7 bases at J; junction bases unmatched: 7. Per the germline V gene, CDR1 is SEHNR and CDR2 is FQNEAQ (reference sequence). This CDR3 comprises 16 residues. This chain's CDR3 is CASSWRLAGGWNEQFF. CDR3 in DNA: TGTGCCAGCAGCTGGCGACTAGCGGGAGGTTGGAATGAGCAGTTCTTC.

The CDR3 DNA reads as TGTGCCAGCAGCCTCATAGGAGCTGGAAACACCATATATTTT. Translating it yields CASSLIGAGNTIYF. The chain has TRBV6-5 and TRBJ1-3; D call uncertain. Germline values: CDR1 MNHEY, CDR2 SVGAGI. V shed 6 bases and J shed 2 bases, with 11 bases lying between them. CDR3 size: 14 residues.

This chain uses TRBV4-2 with TRBJ1-2; 8 bases map to TRBD1. This CDR3 is 15 amino acids long. With 1 base clipped from V and 2 bases from J, the junction kept 3 bases outside the gene matches. CDR1 LGHNA and CDR2 YNFKEQ come from the germline V gene. The CDR3 reads CASSQGAGGNYGYTF. In DNA form, the CDR3 reads TGTGCCAGCAGCCAAGGGGCAGGGGGCAACTATGGCTACACCTTC.

The chain has TRBV5-1 and TRBJ1-2; D is uncertain. The CDR3 is 15 residues long. V was trimmed by 5 bases and J by 4 bases, leaving 18 bases between them. Germline loops: CDR1 SGHRS, CDR2 YFSETQ. CDR3 sequence (DNA): TGCGCCAGCAGGACTCTCTACAGTGCGGGCTATGGCTACACCTTC. Translated, it gives CASRTLYSAGYGYTF.

The genes are TRBV5-4 and TRBJ2-2; a weak D match, TRBD1 (5 bases). The CDR3 extends over 13 amino acids. V shed 4 bases and J shed 5 bases, with 9 bases lying between them. The V gene's germline CDR1 is SGHNT and CDR2 YYREEE (reference sequence). The CDR3 DNA sequence: TGTGCCAGCAGCCTAGGGGCTACCGGGGAGCTGTTTTTT. It specifies CASSLGATGELFF.